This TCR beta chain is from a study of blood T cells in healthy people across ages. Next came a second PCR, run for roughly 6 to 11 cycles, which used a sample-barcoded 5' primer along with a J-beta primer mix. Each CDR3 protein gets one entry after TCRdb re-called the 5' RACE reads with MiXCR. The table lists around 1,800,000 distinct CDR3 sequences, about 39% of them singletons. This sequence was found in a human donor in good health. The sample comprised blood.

CDR3 sequence: CSVDSGRLGYTF. In DNA, the CDR3 is TGCAGCGTTGATTCGGGACGGCTTGGCTACACCTTC. V gene TRBV29-1 combines with J gene TRBJ1-2, with D possibly TRBD1 on 5 matching bases. Germline lookup yields CDR1 SQVTM and CDR2 ANQGSEA. This CDR3 has 12 residues. V was trimmed by 3 bases and J by 7 bases, leaving 12 bases between them.